The clone carrying this T cell receptor (beta chain) was seen more than once but under ten times. Its antigen remains unidentified. The source of the sample is a study of T cells after yellow fever vaccination. Points from the study as a whole: Detected again after the booster were most primary-vaccination clones, at 95% to 97% CD4 and 70% to 90% CD8.

CDR1 is MNHNS and CDR2 is SASEGT in the germline V gene. Trimming stripped 7 bases from V and 8 bases from J, with 17 bases between. The CDR3 is 13 amino acids. 5'RACE template switching added a universal primer site and UMIs to TCR cDNA. MiXCR was run by TCRdb on the 5' RACE reads, yielding one entry per CDR3 protein. The sample holds 500,000 to 650,000 distinct CDR3 sequences; over 9% are singletons and the top ten take around 14%. The clonotype originates from a man in his thirties or forties who received the YFV17D yellow fever vaccine. The sequencing used PBMCs, collected on the day of the yellow fever booster vaccination. The chain couples TRBV6-1 to TRBJ1-2; D is undetermined. The CDR3: CASTNGPTRGYTF. In DNA, the CDR3 is TGTGCCAGCACAAACGGCCCAACGAGAGGCTACACCTTC.